These 20 T cell receptor beta chains share one sample of origin, sequenced in a study of long-term antiretroviral therapy in people with HIV. Version v3.0 of the immunoSEQ assay ran at survey level. The table came from immunoSEQ multiplex PCR; TCRdb's copy has only in-frame clones and leaves some out. The sample records nearly 25,000 clones, around 80% being singletons. Here the sequenced sample was unsorted PBMCs, taken 3 years after starting antiretroviral therapy. These TCRs come from a man over 45 with HIV.

The rearrangement uses TRBV5-1 and TRBJ2-3; D remains unclear. Germline V gene sequence: CDR1 SGHRS, CDR2 YFSETQ. V gave up 5 bases and J gave up 2 bases, with 3 bases separating them. This CDR3 is 11 amino acids long. CDR3 protein: CASRDTDTQYF. The CDR3 bases are TGCGCCAGCAGGGACACAGATACGCAGTATTTT.

V usage is TRBV30 and J usage is TRBJ2-7, with 8 bases aligning to TRBD2. Trimming at V came to 1 base and at J to 0 bases, leaving 2 bases not matched to a gene. CDR1 and CDR2 from the germline V gene are GTSNPN and SVGIG (reference sequence). This CDR3 is built from 14 residues. CDR3 protein: CAWSDSGASYEQYF. The CDR3 DNA reads TGTGCCTGGAGTGATAGCGGGGCCTCCTACGAGCAGTACTTC.

The chain employs TRBV5-1 and TRBJ2-5; 10 bases agree with TRBD2. Germline V gene data show CDR1 as SGHRS and CDR2 as YFSETQ. After removal of 0 bases from V and 2 bases from J, the junction contained 4 bases not matched to a gene. This CDR3 is 16 amino acids long. The CDR3 coding sequence is TGCGCCAGCAGCTTGGGAATAGCGGGGGGTCAAGAGACCCAGTACTTC. Translating it yields CASSLGIAGGQETQYF.

The chain combines TRBV7-8 with TRBJ1-1; no clear D. The CDR3 runs 17 residues. CDR1 SGHVS and CDR2 FQNEAQ come from the germline V gene. With 1 base removed from V and 5 bases from J, the gap between germline ends came to 20 bases. The CDR3 region has the DNA TGTGCCAGCAGCTTAGGGGGAGCCAGAACTGCGGGGACTGAAGCTTTCTTT. Its translation: CASSLGGARTAGTEAFF.

The chain employs TRBV5-1 and TRBJ1-1, with 7 bases matching TRBD1. Germline V lookup: CDR1 SGHRS, CDR2 YFSETQ. The CDR3 extends over 14 amino acids. J was trimmed by 4 bases and V by 0 bases; bases with no gene match: 3. The CDR3 DNA reads TGCGCCAGCAGCTTGGACCAGGGGGGCACTGAAGCTTTCTTT. Its translation: CASSLDQGGTEAFF.

This clone showed up just once. At one end the junction does not follow the germline gene, possibly because of a read error. The gene calls are TRBV15 and TRBJ2-7; 13 nucleotides agree with TRBD2. Germline V gene data show CDR1 as LNHNV and CDR2 as YYDKDF (reference sequence). The CDR3 is 16 amino acids. In DNA, the CDR3 is TGTGCCACCAGCAGGAGGACTAGCGGGAGCTCCCACGAGCAGTACTTC. Its translation: CATSRRTSGSSHEQYF.

The gene calls are TRBV30 and TRBJ1-2; TRBD1 matches 7 bases. The CDR3 contains 13 residues. Germline values: CDR1 GTSNPN, CDR2 SVGIG (reference sequence). Trimming cost V 2 bases and J 12 bases; bases outside gene matches: 12. Here the CDR3 reads CAWSFATGFKDTF. CDR3 DNA sequence: TGTGCCTGGAGTTTTGCGACAGGGTTTAAGGACACCTTC.

The table lists this clone with a few counts. The genes are TRBV27 and TRBJ2-7; possibly TRBD1 for D (5 bases). This CDR3 comprises 13 residues. V lost 4 bases, J lost 1 base, and 8 bases lay in between. Germline V gene data show CDR1 as MNHEY and CDR2 as SMNVEV (reference sequence). For the CDR3, the DNA is TGTGCCAGCAGTTATGCAGGGTCCTACGAGCAGTACTTC. It specifies CASSYAGSYEQYF.

The chain carries TRBV28 and TRBJ2-3, with TRBD1 matching 10 bases. Germline CDR1 is MDHEN and CDR2 is SYDVKM. The CDR3 covers 15 residues. Trimming removed 4 bases from V and 3 bases from J; junction bases left unmatched: 4. The CDR3 DNA is TGTGCCAGCAGTTGGGACAGGGGCGCAACAGATACGCAGTATTTT. It encodes CASSWDRGATDTQYF.

The rearrangement joins TRBV9 to TRBJ1-2, with unresolved D. The germline V gene has CDR1 SGDLS and CDR2 YYNGEE. This CDR3 is 13 amino acids long. V lost 5 bases and J 4 bases, leaving 12 bases between the germline ends. The CDR3 loop is CASSEGETYGYTF. The CDR3 DNA is TGTGCCAGCAGTGAGGGAGAGACCTATGGCTACACCTTC.

This chain joins TRBV5-4 and TRBJ1-2, with TRBD1 matching over 7 bases. V was pared by 9 bases and J by 4 bases, with 9 bases of the junction left unmatched. This CDR3 has 13 amino acids. Germline-derived CDR1 and CDR2 are SGHNT and YYREEE (reference sequence). The CDR3 region is CATTTGFAYGYTF. The CDR3 DNA reads as TGTGCCACCACGACAGGGTTTGCCTATGGCTACACCTTC.

This clone was found once. The rearrangement uses TRBV9 and TRBJ2-7, with 7 bases fitting TRBD2. The ends lost 0 bases at V and 0 bases at J; junction bases unmatched: 6. Germline V CDR1 and CDR2: SGDLS, YYNGEE. The CDR3 runs to 16 residues. CDR3 sequence (DNA): TGTGCCAGCAGCGTAGTAAGCGGGGCAAGCTCCTACGAGCAGTACTTC. As protein: CASSVVSGASSYEQYF.

The chain recombines TRBV7-9 with TRBJ1-6; possible D gene TRBD1, 6 bases. This CDR3 comprises 14 residues. V lost 5 bases and J lost 4, with 9 bases in between. Germline CDR1 reads SEHNR; CDR2 reads FQNEAQ (reference sequence). This chain's CDR3 is CASSEDSYNSPLHF. DNA for the CDR3: TGTGCCAGCAGCGAGGACAGTTATAATTCACCCCTCCACTTT.

This chain joins TRBV5-1 and TRBJ1-1, with D perhaps TRBD1 (5 bases). V shed 0 bases and J shed 3 bases, with 12 bases lying between them. Germline CDR1 reads SGHRS; CDR2 reads YFSETQ. This CDR3 is built from 15 residues. CDR3 coding DNA: TGCGCCAGCAGCTTGGCGAGGGGCACCTACACTGAAGCTTTCTTT. It is translated as CASSLARGTYTEAFF.

The rearrangement joins TRBV6-1 to TRBJ2-3; 8 bases match TRBD2. Germline CDR1 reads MNHNS; CDR2 reads SASEGT. The CDR3 consists of 15 residues. The trim removed 10 bases at V and 0 bases at J, leaving 9 bases unmatched. CDR3 amino acids: CATRLAPLSTDTQYF. As DNA, the CDR3 is TGTGCCACACGACTAGCGCCGCTTAGCACAGATACGCAGTATTTT.

The gene calls are TRBV30 and TRBJ1-4; 11 bases are shared with TRBD1. Per germline, CDR1 GTSNPN and CDR2 SVGIG (reference sequence). Trimming removed 1 base from V and 5 bases from J; junction bases left unmatched: 3. This CDR3 comprises 15 residues. CDR3 amino acids: CAWSGGTGGNEKLFF. The CDR3 bases are TGTGCCTGGAGTGGGGGGACAGGGGGAAATGAAAAACTGTTTTTT.

The chain couples TRBV5-1 to TRBJ2-2; 7 bases are shared with TRBD1. With V trimmed by 3 bases and J by 1 base, 0 bases remained unmatched. The CDR3 has 14 residues. Germline V gene lookup returns CDR1 SGHRS and CDR2 YFSETQ. Here the CDR3 DNA reads TGCGCCAGCAGCTGGGACAGGAACACCGGGGAGCTGTTTTTT. This encodes CASSWDRNTGELFF.

V usage is TRBV7-8 and J usage is TRBJ1-5; D gene uncertain. Germline-derived CDR1 and CDR2 are SGHVS and FQNEAQ. This CDR3 comprises 18 residues. The V and J ends lost 5 bases and 0 bases respectively, with 20 bases between them. The CDR3 here is CASSPRAPNAYSNQPQHF. The CDR3 nucleotides read TGTGCCAGCAGCCCCCGGGCCCCGAATGCCTATAGCAATCAGCCCCAGCATTTT.

This sequence joins TRBV9 and TRBJ2-1; possibly TRBD2 for D (6 bases). The germline CDR1 and CDR2 sequences are SGDLS and YYNGEE. The CDR3 totals 16 residues. V lost 0 bases, J lost 1 base, and 11 bases lay in between. CDR3 region: CASSVAGVVSYNEQFF. CDR3 bases: TGTGCCAGCAGCGTAGCGGGGGTGGTATCCTACAATGAGCAGTTCTTC.

This sequence joins TRBV13 and TRBJ1-6, with a possible D match to TRBD1 (6 bases). CDR1 PRHDT and CDR2 FYEKMQ come from the germline V gene (reference sequence). The CDR3 is 14 amino acids. Deletions cut 4 bases from V and 6 bases from J, with 10 bases between. In DNA form, the CDR3 reads TGTGCCAGCAGCTCCCGACAGGCTAATTCACCCCTCCACTTT. Protein: CASSSRQANSPLHF.